The source of this T cell receptor beta chain is a study of siplizumab effects on memory and regulatory T cells. Study-level results: Alloreactive sequences tracing back to unstimulated CD4+ memory cells fell significantly with siplizumab. Greater diversity than memory cells seemed evident in naive T cells, which also appeared to be major alloresponse contributors. A naive or memory phenotype could not be assigned to roughly 75-97% of the proliferating CD4+ or CD8+ clones.

Method: immunoSEQ multiplex PCR; TCRdb's copy keeps in-frame clones and lacks some. The repertoire holds about 63,000 clones, with around four fifths as singletons. Concerning this clone itself: Its antigen is as yet unknown.

Sequenced: memory CD4+ T cells sorted from blood. This receptor was identified in a human donor in good health.

The CDR3 region has the DNA TGTGCCATCAGTGGTAGACTGGATCGGTCACCCCTCCACTTT. This translates into CAISGRLDRSPLHF. The chain is built from TRBV10-3 and TRBJ1-6; D uncertain. This CDR3 spans 14 amino acids. The V end was cut by 4 bases, the J end by 10 bases, with 14 bases between. Germline CDR1 reads ENHRY; CDR2 reads SYGVKD.